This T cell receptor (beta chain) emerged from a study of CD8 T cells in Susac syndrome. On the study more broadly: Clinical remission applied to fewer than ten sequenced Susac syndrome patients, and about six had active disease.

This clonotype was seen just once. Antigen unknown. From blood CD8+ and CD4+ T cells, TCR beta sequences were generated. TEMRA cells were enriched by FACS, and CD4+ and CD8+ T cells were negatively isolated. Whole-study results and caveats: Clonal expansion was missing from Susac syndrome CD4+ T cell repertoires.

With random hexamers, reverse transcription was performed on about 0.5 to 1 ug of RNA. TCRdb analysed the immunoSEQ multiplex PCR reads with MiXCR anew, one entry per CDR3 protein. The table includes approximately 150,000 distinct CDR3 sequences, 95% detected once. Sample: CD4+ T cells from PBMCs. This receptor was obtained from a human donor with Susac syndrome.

CDR3 nucleotide sequence: TGTGCCAGCAGCCAAGCACTAAGCGGGACAGACACCGGGGAGCTGTTTTTT. This gives the protein CASSQALSGTDTGELFF. The chain has TRBV4-2 and TRBJ2-2, with D perhaps being TRBD1 or TRBD2 (7 bases each). This CDR3 comprises 17 residues. In germline, CDR1 is LGHNA, CDR2 YNFKEQ. The V end was cut by 1 base, the J end by 3 bases, with 15 bases between.